Listed below are T cell receptor beta chains from one sample, sequenced in a study of T cell changes during pregnancy in multiple sclerosis. Measured with immunoSEQ multiplex PCR; TCRdb has only the in-frame clones, and not every one. The repertoire consists of roughly 34,000 clones, with 70% to 90% occurring once and the leading ten covering roughly 4%. Material: CD8+ T cells from peripheral blood mononuclear cells, obtained in the third trimester of pregnancy. The origin of the receptors is a female donor with multiple sclerosis, enrolled in a pregnancy study. The CDR3 runs from the conserved cysteine through the conserved F or W. Fields, in order: V gene, D gene, J gene, clone size, CDR3 protein, CDR3 DNA. The D gene is left open where the match is weak. Size values are once, few and many counts, or a class for expanded clones, and some rows have none.

TRBV7-9	.	TRBJ2-1	.	CASSFGPGEQFF	TGTGCCAGCAGCTTCGGACCGGGGGAGCAGTTCTTC
TRBV9	TRBD1	TRBJ2-7	.	CASSVAGTGTYEQYF	TGTGCCAGCAGCGTAGCCGGGACAGGGACCTACGAGCAGTACTTC
TRBV4-3	.	TRBJ2-5	once	CASSQDSDIQETQYF	TGCGCCAGCAGCCAAGATAGTGACATCCAAGAGACCCAGTACTTC
TRBV4-3	TRBD2	TRBJ2-3	once	CASSQEGGGADTQYF	TGCGCCAGCAGCCAAGAGGGCGGGGGGGCAGATACGCAGTATTTT
TRBV5-6	.	TRBJ1-2	.	CASSLGLGGGYTF	TGTGCCAGCAGCTTGGGGTTGGGCGGGGGCTACACCTTC
TRBV18	.	TRBJ1-1	.	CASSPPSTEAFF	TGTGCCAGCTCACCCCCCAGCACTGAAGCTTTCTTT
TRBV7-6	TRBD1	TRBJ2-1	.	CASSFRDRGFNEQFF	TGTGCCAGCAGCTTCCGGGACAGGGGATTCAATGAGCAGTTCTTC
TRBV20-1	.	TRBJ1-2	.	CSAPRGYTF	TGCAGTGCCCCTCGGGGGTACACCTTC
TRBV6-4	TRBD1	TRBJ1-5	.	CASSATGVEPQHF	TGTGCCAGCAGTGCAACAGGGGTGGAGCCCCAGCATTTT
TRBV7-9	TRBD2	TRBJ2-7	.	CASSSREDEQYF	TGTGCCAGCAGCTCCCGGGAGGACGAGCAGTACTTC
TRBV4-1	.	TRBJ1-1	.	CASSQGVGGAFF	TGCGCCAGCAGCCAAGGGGTAGGGGGAGCTTTCTTT
TRBV7-8	TRBD2	TRBJ2-3	.	CASSLAMMELAGETVTDTQYF	TGTGCCAGCAGCTTAGCGATGATGGAGCTAGCGGGGGAAACCGTCACAGATACGCAGTATTTT
TRBV25-1	.	TRBJ2-7	.	CASSEFGHLYEQYF	TGTGCCAGCAGTGAATTCGGTCATCTATACGAGCAGTACTTC
TRBV29-1	TRBD1	TRBJ1-1	once	CSVEGQGDTEAFF	TGCAGCGTTGAAGGACAGGGGGACACTGAAGCTTTCTTT
TRBV11-2	.	TRBJ1-6	.	CASSLLAGQLHF	TGTGCCAGCAGTCTCCTAGCAGGACAGCTCCACTTT
TRBV4-1	.	TRBJ1-2	.	CASSQALRVGYTF	TGCGCCAGCAGCCAAGCCCTCAGGGTTGGCTACACCTTC
TRBV7-3	.	TRBJ2-1	.	CASSFPGNEQFF	TGTGCCAGCAGCTTCCCCGGCAATGAGCAGTTCTTC
TRBV6-4	.	TRBJ1-6	once	CASSISGHNSPLHF	TGTGCCAGCAGTATCTCCGGACACAATTCACCCCTCCACTTT
TRBV7-8	.	TRBJ1-4	.	CASSLTGGGNEKLFF	TGTGCCAGCAGCTTAACGGGAGGGGGTAATGAAAAACTGTTTTTT
TRBV4-2	.	TRBJ1-1	few	CASSQTGLGTEAFF	TGTGCCAGCAGCCAAACAGGGCTTGGAACTGAAGCTTTCTTT
TRBV7-8	.	TRBJ1-4	.	CASSLPPGLYNEKLFF	TGTGCCAGCAGCTTACCGCCGGGACTGTATAATGAAAAACTGTTTTTT
TRBV9	.	TRBJ1-1	.	CASSPVLNTEAFF	TGTGCCAGCAGTCCCGTCTTGAACACTGAAGCTTTCTTT
TRBV5-1	TRBD2	TRBJ2-1	.	CASRGTSGVYNEQFF	TGCGCCAGCAGGGGGACTAGCGGGGTCTACAATGAGCAGTTCTTC
TRBV9	.	TRBJ1-5	.	CASSVDWGWDQPQHF	TGTGCCAGCAGCGTAGATTGGGGCTGGGATCAGCCCCAGCATTTT
TRBV4-1	TRBD1	TRBJ1-2	.	CASSRIDRDDYGYTF	TGCGCCAGCAGCCGCATAGACAGGGACGACTATGGCTACACCTTC
TRBV7-6	TRBD2	TRBJ2-1	.	CASSLRGGRSYNEQFF	TGTGCCAGCAGCTTGCGGGGGGGCCGCTCCTACAATGAGCAGTTCTTC
TRBV28	.	TRBJ2-4	.	CASSLSPAGNIQYF	TGTGCCAGCAGTTTATCCCCTGCGGGGAACATTCAGTACTTC
TRBV15	.	TRBJ1-2	.	CATSRAPQAGPSNYGYTF	TGTGCCACCAGCAGAGCCCCCCAGGCAGGGCCTAGTAACTATGGCTACACCTTC
TRBV4-1	TRBD2	TRBJ2-3	.	CASSPRGSGGTDTQYF	TGCGCCAGCAGCCCTCGGGGTAGCGGGGGCACAGATACGCAGTATTTT
TRBV4-3	.	TRBJ2-7	once	CASSPTLDSPYEQYF	TGCGCCAGCAGCCCTACCCTGGACAGCCCGTACGAGCAGTACTTC
TRBV4-3	TRBD1	TRBJ2-7	.	CASSQMLGQGYEQYF	TGCGCCAGCAGCCAAATGTTGGGACAGGGCTACGAGCAGTACTTC
TRBV15	TRBD1	TRBJ1-1	.	CATSLMALGRQGTTEAFF	TGTGCCACCAGCCTAATGGCGTTGGGGAGACAGGGAACAACTGAAGCTTTCTTT
TRBV7-3	TRBD1	TRBJ2-2	once	CASSLQGVWNTGELFF	TGTGCCAGCAGCTTACAGGGGGTTTGGAACACCGGGGAGCTGTTTTTT
TRBV27	.	TRBJ2-7	once	CASSLTLLTVTYEQYF	TGTGCCAGCAGTTTAACCCTCCTGACAGTCACCTACGAGCAGTACTTC
TRBV11-1	TRBD1	TRBJ2-7	once	CASSIGTEYEQYF	TGTGCCAGCAGCATCGGGACAGAGTACGAGCAGTACTTC
TRBV7-9	.	TRBJ2-3	.	CASSPPIAGGTDTQYF	TGTGCCAGCAGCCCTCCCATAGCTGGCGGCACAGATACGCAGTATTTT
TRBV7-3	TRBD1	TRBJ2-1	.	CASSFGQGSNEQFF	TGTGCCAGCAGCTTCGGACAGGGGTCCAATGAGCAGTTCTTC
TRBV29-1	.	TRBJ1-2	.	CSVESGTSYGYTF	TGCAGCGTTGAATCTGGGACTAGCTATGGCTACACCTTC
TRBV9	.	TRBJ2-2	.	CASSPSLGTGELFF	TGTGCCAGCAGCCCTAGCTTAGGGACCGGGGAGCTGTTTTTT
TRBV27	TRBD1	TRBJ2-7	.	CASSFSQTGVREQYF	TGTGCCAGCAGTTTCTCACAGACAGGGGTTAGGGAGCAGTACTTC
TRBV25-1	.	TRBJ1-1	few	CASSVSSTEAFF	TGTGCCAGCAGTGTGTCCTCCACTGAAGCTTTCTTT
TRBV9	.	TRBJ2-5	.	CASSDRGGDQETQYF	TGTGCCAGCAGCGACAGGGGCGGGGACCAAGAGACCCAGTACTTC
TRBV7-6	TRBD2	TRBJ2-5	.	CASRRGGIQETQYF	TGTGCCAGCAGGCGGGGGGGAATCCAAGAGACCCAGTACTTC
TRBV9	.	TRBJ1-1	.	CASSSTGTLTEAFF	TGTGCCAGCAGCTCAACCGGGACACTTACTGAAGCTTTCTTT
TRBV9	TRBD2	TRBJ2-1	.	CASSPRGGLVDEQFF	TGTGCCAGCAGCCCGCGGGGGGGTCTTGTGGATGAGCAGTTCTTC
TRBV15	.	TRBJ1-4	.	CATSRASAGEDEKLFF	TGTGCCACCAGCAGAGCCTCGGCAGGCGAAGATGAAAAACTGTTTTTT
TRBV14	.	TRBJ2-1	.	CASSQGGLYNEQFF	TGTGCCAGCAGCCAAGGAGGACTCTACAATGAGCAGTTCTTC
TRBV5-3	TRBD1	TRBJ1-1	.	CARSLAGGAGENTEAFF	TGTGCCAGAAGCTTGGCAGGGGGCGCGGGTGAAAACACTGAAGCTTTCTTT
TRBV7-3	.	TRBJ2-3	.	CASSLQGSSTDTQYF	TGTGCCAGCAGCCTACAGGGCTCTAGCACAGATACGCAGTATTTT
TRBV7-3	TRBD2	TRBJ2-1	.	CASSITSGGSYNEQFF	TGTGCCAGCAGCATCACTAGCGGGGGCTCCTACAATGAGCAGTTCTTC
TRBV7-6	.	TRBJ1-2	once	CASSPTGSGFGYTF	TGTGCCAGCAGCCCCACGGGGTCGGGGTTCGGCTACACCTTC
TRBV2	TRBD1	TRBJ2-1	.	CASSDPGQGVDEQFF	TGTGCCAGCAGTGACCCGGGACAGGGGGTCGATGAGCAGTTCTTC
TRBV19	.	TRBJ2-3	.	CASSRRDSVRGDTQYF	TGTGCCAGCTCAAGACGGGACTCCGTTCGAGGAGATACGCAGTATTTT
TRBV7-2	.	TRBJ2-6	few	CASSLSGQGFSGANVLTF	TGTGCCAGCAGCTTATCGGGCCAGGGATTCTCTGGGGCCAACGTCCTGACTTTC